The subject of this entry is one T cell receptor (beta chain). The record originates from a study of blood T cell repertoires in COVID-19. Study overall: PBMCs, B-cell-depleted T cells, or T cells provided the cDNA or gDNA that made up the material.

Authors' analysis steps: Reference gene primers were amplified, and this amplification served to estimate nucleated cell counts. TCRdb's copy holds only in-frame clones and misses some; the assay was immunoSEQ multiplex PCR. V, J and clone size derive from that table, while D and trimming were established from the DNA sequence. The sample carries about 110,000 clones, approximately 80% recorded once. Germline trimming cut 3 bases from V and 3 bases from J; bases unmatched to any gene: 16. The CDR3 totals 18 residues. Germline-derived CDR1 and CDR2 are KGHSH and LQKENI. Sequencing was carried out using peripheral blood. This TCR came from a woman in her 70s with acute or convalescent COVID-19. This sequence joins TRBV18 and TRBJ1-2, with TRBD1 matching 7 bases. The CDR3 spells CASSPERNRQGMHYGYTF. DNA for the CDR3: TGTGCCAGCTCACCCGAACGAAACAGACAGGGAATGCACTATGGCTACACCTTC.